Listed here are 9 T cell receptor beta chains from one sample, sequenced in a study of beta chain features in type 1 diabetes. These TCRs' antigens remain unknown. Study-level findings and limits: For Type 1 diabetes patients, all four CD4+ subsets carried TCRB CDR3s that were moderately but significantly shorter.

Sequencing targeted expressed TCRB transcripts, as all isolated RNA had been reverse transcribed. Some clones are missing from TCRdb's copy, which holds only in-frame ones; the method was immunoSEQ multiplex PCR. Of 150,000 to 200,000 clones in the sample, roughly 60% were seen once. Sequencing was performed on naive CD4+ T cells from blood. The receptors come from a man aged 25 to 45 with type 1 diabetes.

The chain carries TRBV10-1 and TRBJ2-7; D could derive from TRBD1 or TRBD2 (5 bases each). CDR1 is WNHNN, CDR2 SYGVQD, per germline (reference sequence). This CDR3 spans 13 amino acids. Between the trimmed V and J ends, which lost 5 bases and 2 bases, there was a span of 10 bases. The CDR3 is CASSSGRTYEQYF. The CDR3 DNA sequence: TGCGCCAGCAGTTCGGGACGGACCTACGAGCAGTACTTC.

Of note for this clone: The sample has other DNA sequences that encode this CDR3 too. J is TRBJ2-3 and V is TRBV30; D call uncertain. The CDR3 has 13 residues. Germline V CDR1 and CDR2: GTSNPN, SVGIG (reference sequence). V lost 0 bases, J lost 0 bases, and 4 bases lay in between. The CDR3, as DNA: TGTGCCTGGAGTGTACTAAGCACAGATACGCAGTATTTT. Encoded protein: CAWSVLSTDTQYF.

The rearrangement links TRBV6-6 to TRBJ1-4, with D hard to call. This CDR3 contains 13 residues. CDR1 MNHNY and CDR2 SVGAGI come from the germline V gene (reference sequence). V dropped 6 bases and J dropped 3 bases, with 8 bases sitting between them. In nucleotides, the CDR3 is TGTGCCAGCAGGGAGGGAGCTAATGAAAAACTGTTTTTT. It specifies CASREGANEKLFF.

The chain recombines TRBV30 with TRBJ2-7, with 12 bases aligning to TRBD1. CDR1 and CDR2 from the germline V gene are GTSNPN and SVGIG (reference sequence). The CDR3 is 13 amino acids. V dropped 3 bases and J dropped 6; count of bases not matched to a gene: 3. CDR3 region: CAWRGQGAGEQYF. The CDR3 DNA sequence: TGTGCCTGGAGGGGACAGGGGGCGGGCGAGCAGTACTTC. Based on the CDR3 plus reference TRBV30 and TRBJ2-7, the full variable domain is SQTIHQWPATLVQPVGSPLSLECTVEGTSNPNLYWYRQAAGRGLQLLFYSVGIGQISSEVPQNLSASRPQDRQFILSSKKLLLSDSGFYLCAWRGQGAGEQYFGPGTRLTVT.

The chain employs TRBV7-9 and TRBJ2-3; no reliable D call. Germline V CDR1 and CDR2: SEHNR, FQNEAQ (reference sequence). There are 15 residues in the CDR3. With 5 bases removed from V and 2 bases from J, the gap between germline ends came to 14 bases. CDR3 coding DNA: TGTGCCAGCAGCACCAGATACACCTTCACAGATACGCAGTATTTT. It is translated as CASSTRYTFTDTQYF.

The chain uses TRBV20-1 and TRBJ2-5; 7 positions match TRBD1. CDR1 and CDR2 (germline): DFQATT, SNEGSKA (reference sequence). V dropped 6 bases and J dropped 4; count of bases not matched to a gene: 2. The CDR3 consists of 11 residues. This chain's CDR3 is CSAQGRETQYF. CDR3 in DNA: TGCAGTGCACAGGGGCGAGAGACCCAGTACTTC.

This clone was counted only a few times. The chain combines TRBV14 with TRBJ2-5, with TRBD2 matching 9 bases. The ends lost 0 bases at V and 1 base at J; junction bases unmatched: 6. This CDR3 comprises 17 residues. Germline CDR1 and CDR2: SGHDN and FVKESK. As DNA, the CDR3 is TGTGCCAGCAGCCAAGATAAACCTAGCGGGGTCCAAGAGACCCAGTACTTC. Its protein is CASSQDKPSGVQETQYF.

This chain connects TRBV30 to TRBJ2-4; 8 bases align to TRBD2. The CDR3 consists of 13 residues. Germline loops: CDR1 GTSNPN, CDR2 SVGIG (reference sequence). The junction had 6 bases not matched to a gene; V was cut back by 6 bases and J by 5 bases. The CDR3 bases are TGTGCCTGTAACCCGGGGGGGCAAAACATTCAGTACTTC. Amino acids: CACNPGGQNIQYF.

The chain joins TRBV4-3 to TRBJ2-7, with 7 bases matching TRBD1. The CDR3 spans 15 residues. With V trimmed by 0 bases and J by 1 base, 3 bases remained unmatched. Germline CDR1 reads LGHNA; CDR2 reads YSLEER. CDR3 in DNA: TGCGCCAGCAGCCAAGACAGGGGACAGTCCTACGAGCAGTACTTC. The encoded protein is CASSQDRGQSYEQYF.